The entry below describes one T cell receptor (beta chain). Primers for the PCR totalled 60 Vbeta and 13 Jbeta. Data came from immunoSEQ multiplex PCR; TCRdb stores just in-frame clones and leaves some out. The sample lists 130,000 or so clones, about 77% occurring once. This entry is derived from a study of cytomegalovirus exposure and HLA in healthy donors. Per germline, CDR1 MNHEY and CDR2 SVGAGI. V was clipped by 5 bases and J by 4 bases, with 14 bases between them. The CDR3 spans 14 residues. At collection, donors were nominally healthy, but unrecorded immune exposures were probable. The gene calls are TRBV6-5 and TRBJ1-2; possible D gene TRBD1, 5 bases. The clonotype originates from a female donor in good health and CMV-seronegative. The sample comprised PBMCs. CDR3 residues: CASSAAMGGYGYTF. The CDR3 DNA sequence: TGTGCCAGCAGTGCCGCCATGGGGGGCTATGGCTACACCTTC.